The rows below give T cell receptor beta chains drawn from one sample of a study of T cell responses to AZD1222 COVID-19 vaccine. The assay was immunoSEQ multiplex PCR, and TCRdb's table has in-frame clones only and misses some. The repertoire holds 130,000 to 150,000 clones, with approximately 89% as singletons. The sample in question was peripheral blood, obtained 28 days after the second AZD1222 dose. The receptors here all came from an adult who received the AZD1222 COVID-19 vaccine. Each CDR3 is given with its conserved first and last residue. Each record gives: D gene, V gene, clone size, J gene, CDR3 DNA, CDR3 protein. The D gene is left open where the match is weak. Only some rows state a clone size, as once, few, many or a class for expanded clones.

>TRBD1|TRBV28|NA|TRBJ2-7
TGTGCCAGCAGTTTATCGACAGGGTACGAGCAGTACTTC
CASSLSTGYEQYF
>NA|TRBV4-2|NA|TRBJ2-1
TGTGCCAGCAGCCTAGGGGCCGCCTCTGACAATGAGCAGTTCTTC
CASSLGAASDNEQFF
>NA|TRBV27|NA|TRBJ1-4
TGTGCCAGCCAGACAGGTTCGGGAAAACTGTTTTTT
CASQTGSGKLFF
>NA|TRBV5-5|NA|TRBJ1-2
TGTGCCAGCAGCTTATCGGCCGCCCTTAACTATGGCTACACCTTC
CASSLSAALNYGYTF
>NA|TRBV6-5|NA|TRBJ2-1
TGTGCCAGCAGTTACTCCTCGTCGGGAAATGAGCAGTTCTTC
CASSYSSSGNEQFF
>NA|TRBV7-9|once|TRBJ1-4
TGTGCCAGCAGCTTGGGGACTTCTGGGGAAAAACTGTTTTTT
CASSLGTSGEKLFF
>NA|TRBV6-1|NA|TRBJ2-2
TGTGCCAGCAGCTACAACGCCGGGGAGCTGTTTTTT
CASSYNAGELFF
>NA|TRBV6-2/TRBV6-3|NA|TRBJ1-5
TGTGCCAGCAGTTACTCGTTTTCGTCGGGCGCGGTGGTGTACAATCAGCCCCAGCATTTT
CASSYSFSSGAVVYNQPQHF
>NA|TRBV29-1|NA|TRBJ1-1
TGCAGCGTCCTCGGGGGGGACACTGAAGCTTTCTTT
CSVLGGDTEAFF
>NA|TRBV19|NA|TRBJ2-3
TGTGCCAGTAGTATAGATCCCGGGAGTTTCGGCACAGATACGCAGTATTTT
CASSIDPGSFGTDTQYF
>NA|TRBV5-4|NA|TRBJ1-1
TGTGCCAGCAGCTTGGACGCGGGGTTGAACACTGAAGCTTTCTTT
CASSLDAGLNTEAFF
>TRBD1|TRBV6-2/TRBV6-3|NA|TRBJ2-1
TGTGCCAGCAGTCGTCCCGGGACAGGGTTGTCCTACAATGAGCAGTTCTTC
CASSRPGTGLSYNEQFF
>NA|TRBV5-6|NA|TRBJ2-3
TGTGCCAGCAGCTTGGCCGCCAGCACAGATACGCAGTATTTT
CASSLAASTDTQYF
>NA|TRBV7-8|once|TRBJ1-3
TGTGCCAGCACCCAGCGGTGGACACCAAGCTCTGGAAACACCATATATTTT
CASTQRWTPSSGNTIYF
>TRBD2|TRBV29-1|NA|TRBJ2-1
TGCAGCGTTGAAGCCCTAGCGGGTTACAATGAGCAGTTCTTC
CSVEALAGYNEQFF
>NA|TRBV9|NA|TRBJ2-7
TGTGCCAGCAGCGTAGACTCGCAGGGGGGGATTTACGAGCAGTACTTC
CASSVDSQGGIYEQYF
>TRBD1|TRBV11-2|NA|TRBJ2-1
TGTGCCAGCAGCTTAGTAGGACAGGCCTACAATGAGCAGTTCTTC
CASSLVGQAYNEQFF
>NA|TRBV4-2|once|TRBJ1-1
TGTGCCAGCGTGGCCTCGGTGGGAACAGGGCGTATGCGGGAAAACACTGAAGCTTTCTTT
CASVASVGTGRMRENTEAFF
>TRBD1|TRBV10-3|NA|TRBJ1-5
TGTGCCATCAGGGATGCTACAGGGGTTCAGCCCCAGCATTTT
CAIRDATGVQPQHF
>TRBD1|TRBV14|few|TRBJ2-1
TGTGCCAGCAGCCCGACAGGGAATGAGCAGTTCTTC
CASSPTGNEQFF
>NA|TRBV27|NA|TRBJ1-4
TGTGCCAGCAGTTTATTGGGAACTAATGAAAAACTGTTTTTT
CASSLLGTNEKLFF
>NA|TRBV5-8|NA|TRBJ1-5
TGTGCCAGCAGCTCCGACGGGTTCCTCGGCAATCAGCCCCAGCATTTT
CASSSDGFLGNQPQHF
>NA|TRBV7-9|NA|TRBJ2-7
TGTGCCAGCAGCCCTAGCTCGGCGTGGGAGCAGTACTTC
CASSPSSAWEQYF
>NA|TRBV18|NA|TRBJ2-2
TGTGCCAGCTCACCATTGATCAGTCGGAACACCGGGGAGCTGTTTTTT
CASSPLISRNTGELFF
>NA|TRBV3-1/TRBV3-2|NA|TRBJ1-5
TGTGCCAGCAGCCAAGGACAAGGGAATCAGCCCCAGCATTTT
CASSQGQGNQPQHF
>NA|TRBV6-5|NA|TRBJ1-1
TGTGCCAGCAGTACGTGGGACACCCTGAACACTGAAGCTTTCTTT
CASSTWDTLNTEAFF
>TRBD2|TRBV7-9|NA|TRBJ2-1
TGTGCCAGCAGCCCCCGACTAGCGGGAGGGGTCAATGAGCAGTTCTTC
CASSPRLAGGVNEQFF
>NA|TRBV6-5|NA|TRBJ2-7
TGTGCCAGTGGGGGCTCCTACGAGCAGTACTTC
CASGGSYEQYF